This passage covers 27 T cell receptor beta chains from one sample sequenced in a study of blood T cell repertoires in COVID-19. Libraries were prepared by immunoSEQ multiplex PCR; TCRdb keeps only in-frame clonotypes and omits some of them. The repertoire holds about 380,000 clones, with more than 65% as singletons. The sample taken for sequencing was peripheral blood. All receptors derive from a human donor with acute or convalescent COVID-19. The donor label of this sample is uncertain.

The V gene is TRBV6-5, the J gene TRBJ1-2, with 7 bases identical to TRBD1. There are 13 residues in the CDR3. J gave up 7 bases and V 6 bases, and 8 bases lay outside the gene matches. Per the germline V gene, CDR1 is MNHEY and CDR2 is SVGAGI. This CDR3 is CASRKPGQSGYTF. CDR3 nucleotides: TGTGCCAGCAGGAAGCCGGGACAGAGTGGCTACACCTTC.

This clone showed up just once. The rearrangement links TRBV6-5 to TRBJ2-3; 11 bases line up with TRBD2. From germline, CDR1 is MNHEY and CDR2 SVGAGI. The CDR3 extends over 16 amino acids. V gave up 3 bases and J gave up 5 bases; unmatched junction bases: 7. CDR3 bases: TGTGCCAGCAGTTATTCTCTAGCGGGGGGTTTAGATACGCAGTATTTT. As protein: CASSYSLAGGLDTQYF.

The chain links TRBV6-5 to TRBJ1-1; TRBD1 aligns across 7 bases. Germline V CDR1 and CDR2: MNHEY, SVGAGI. V dropped 9 bases and J dropped 2; count of bases not matched to a gene: 9. The CDR3 sequence is 14 residues long. CDR3 DNA: TGTGCCAGAACTAGGGGACAGCTAAACACTGAAGCTTTCTTT. Encoded protein: CARTRGQLNTEAFF.

CDR3: CASSKSDLGVSTDTQYF. CDR3 coding DNA: TGTGCCAGTAGTAAATCCGACCTAGGGGTAAGCACAGATACGCAGTATTTT. V gene TRBV19 combines with J gene TRBJ2-3, with D tentatively TRBD1 (5 bases). Trimming removed 4 bases from V and 0 bases from J, with 17 bases in between. CDR3 length: 17 residues. Germline values: CDR1 LNHDA, CDR2 SQIVND (reference sequence).

This clone was found a few times. This chain links TRBV12-3 or TRBV12-4 with TRBJ1-2; 7 nucleotides line up with TRBD1. This CDR3 spans 13 amino acids. V shed 4 bases and J 7 bases; nucleotides not matched to a gene: 6. The CDR3 loop is CASSSPDRAGYTF. DNA for the CDR3: TGTGCCAGCAGTTCCCCCGACAGGGCTGGCTACACCTTC.

The rearrangement uses TRBV3-1 (or the pseudogene TRBV3-2) and TRBJ2-7; 8 nucleotides align to TRBD2. Germline V gives CDR1 LGHDT, CDR2 YNNKEL (reference sequence). The trim removed 1 base at V and 2 bases at J, leaving 1 base unmatched. The CDR3 totals 14 residues. CDR3 nucleotides: TGTGCCAGCAGCCAAGGCGGGGGGCCCTACGAGCAGTACTTC. Protein sequence: CASSQGGGPYEQYF.

The chain couples TRBV6-5 to TRBJ1-2, with D hard to call. This CDR3 region has 15 residues. V gave up 0 bases and J gave up 6 bases, with 14 bases separating them. CDR1 and CDR2 (germline): MNHEY, SVGAGI. CDR3 coding DNA: TGTGCCAGCAGTTACTCCAGTGGCCTAGTGGATGGCTACACCTTC. It codes for CASSYSSGLVDGYTF.

V and J are TRBV5-1 and TRBJ1-1; perhaps TRBD1 as D (5 bases). Between the trimmed V and J ends, which lost 6 bases and 1 base, there was a span of 10 bases. The CDR3 sequence is 13 residues long. In germline, CDR1 is SGHRS, CDR2 YFSETQ. CDR3 protein: CASKGRGNTEAFF. The CDR3 DNA follows: TGCGCCAGCAAGGGTAGGGGGAACACTGAAGCTTTCTTT.

The genes are TRBV7-2 and TRBJ2-2; a possible D gene is TRBD1 (5 bases). Trimming cost V 4 bases and J 4 bases, with 10 bases left between them. Per germline, CDR1 SGHTA and CDR2 FQGNSA. The CDR3 totals 14 residues. The CDR3 here is CASSSRVGTGELFF. The CDR3 DNA reads TGTGCCAGCAGCTCCAGGGTTGGCACCGGGGAGCTGTTTTTT.

The chain employs TRBV5-4 and TRBJ1-1; D gene unclear. Trimming left V 0 bases short and J 5 bases short, with 5 bases between. The germline gives CDR1 SGHNT, CDR2 YYREEE (reference sequence). The CDR3 length is 12 residues. The CDR3 sequence: CASSLGQTEAFF. The CDR3 DNA is TGTGCCAGCAGCTTGGGACAAACTGAAGCTTTCTTT.

The J gene is TRBJ1-1, the V gene TRBV6-5, with D tentatively TRBD1 (6 bases). Trimming took off 0 bases at V and 1 base at J, with 9 bases between the two ends. The CDR3 loop spans 15 amino acids. The germline V gene has CDR1 MNHEY and CDR2 SVGAGI. The CDR3 coding sequence is TGTGCCAGCAGTTACTCGGGGGGGCCGAACACTGAAGCTTTCTTT. Protein: CASSYSGGPNTEAFF.

The chain employs TRBV5-4 and TRBJ2-1, with 8 bases identical to TRBD1. CDR3 size: 14 residues. Germline lookup yields CDR1 SGHNT and CDR2 YYREEE (reference sequence). With V trimmed by 6 bases and J by 5 bases, 7 bases remained unmatched. The CDR3 loop is CASTRDRSNNEQFF. The CDR3 region has the DNA TGTGCCAGCACCCGGGACAGGAGTAACAATGAGCAGTTCTTC.

This clone was seen a single time. This chain joins TRBV5-1 and TRBJ1-3, with D perhaps matching TRBD1 (6 bases). This CDR3 has 13 residues. Looked up from germline, CDR1 is SGHRS and CDR2 is YFSETQ. Trimming removed 8 bases at V and 0 bases at J, with 9 bases between. This CDR3 reads CASRQDSGNTIYF. The DNA for the CDR3 is TGCGCCAGTCGACAGGACTCTGGAAACACCATATATTTT.

This chain connects TRBV27 to TRBJ2-3; TRBD2 matches at 13 bases. Germline CDR1 and CDR2: MNHEY and SMNVEV (reference sequence). After removal of 5 bases from V and 2 bases from J, the junction contained 7 bases not matched to a gene. This CDR3 region has 17 residues. The CDR3 is CASSPSTSGRHTDTQYF. In DNA, the CDR3 is TGTGCCAGCAGTCCATCGACTAGCGGGAGGCACACAGATACGCAGTATTTT.

The rearrangement joins TRBV19 to TRBJ1-2; possible D gene TRBD1, 6 bases. This CDR3 has 15 residues. Trimming shortened V by 5 bases and J by 4 bases, and 17 bases separated the two germline ends. CDR1 is LNHDA and CDR2 is SQIVND in the germline V gene (reference sequence). The CDR3 region is CASSSEGQPVYGYTF. The DNA of the CDR3 is TGTGCCAGTAGTTCGGAAGGACAGCCCGTCTATGGCTACACCTTC.

The chain links TRBV5-4 to TRBJ2-5; 9 bases agree with TRBD2. Germline-derived CDR1 and CDR2 are SGHNT and YYREEE (reference sequence). V gave up 1 base and J gave up 2 bases; unmatched junction bases: 3. This CDR3 has 15 amino acids. The CDR3 region is CASSLTSGRQETQYF. CDR3 coding DNA: TGTGCCAGCAGCTTGACTAGCGGGCGACAAGAGACCCAGTACTTC.

The chain is built from TRBV12-1 and TRBJ1-1. TRBV12-1 is classified as a pseudogene. The CDR3 spans 14 residues. CDR3 bases: TGTGCCAGCAGCTTTGCGGGAGTGAACACTGAAGCTTTCTTT. Translated, it gives CASSFAGVNTEAFF.

The rearrangement joins TRBV7-9 to TRBJ2-2; 12 bases are a match to TRBD2. V lost 2 bases, J lost 7 bases, and 8 bases stayed unmatched. Germline V gene lookup returns CDR1 SEHNR and CDR2 FQNEAQ (reference sequence). There are 17 residues in the CDR3. As DNA, the CDR3 is TGTGCCAGCAGCTTAACAGCTAGCGGGGGGGCCGTCGGGGAGCTGTTTTTT. This sequence encodes CASSLTASGGAVGELFF.

The V call is TRBV19, the J call TRBJ1-5; 9 nucleotides agree with TRBD1. CDR1 and CDR2 (germline): LNHDA, SQIVND (reference sequence). Germline trimming cut 6 bases from V and 0 bases from J; bases unmatched to any gene: 9. The CDR3 has 17 residues. The CDR3 here is CASSFEDRGYSNQPQHF. For the CDR3, the DNA is TGTGCCAGTAGCTTTGAGGACAGGGGATATAGCAATCAGCCCCAGCATTTT.

Only one count was recorded for this clone. The chain links TRBV5-5 to TRBJ2-7, with TRBD2 matching over 7 bases. Germline V gives CDR1 SGHKS, CDR2 YYEKEE (reference sequence). This CDR3 has 15 residues. With 0 bases clipped from V and 4 bases from J, the junction kept 7 bases outside the gene matches. The CDR3 reads CASSLEGGGRYEQYF. The CDR3 DNA is TGTGCCAGCAGCTTGGAGGGCGGGGGTCGGTACGAGCAGTACTTC.

This clone was recorded once. The V gene is TRBV6-6, the J gene TRBJ1-5; perhaps TRBD1 as D (6 bases). The germline CDR1 and CDR2 sequences are MNHNY and SVGAGI (reference sequence). V was trimmed by 2 bases and J by 2 bases, leaving 10 bases between them. The CDR3 extends over 15 amino acids. CDR3 loop: CASSYGRQGNQPQHF. The CDR3 DNA reads as TGTGCCAGCAGTTACGGTAGACAGGGCAATCAGCCCCAGCATTTT.

This clone was seen a single time. The chain couples TRBV5-1 to TRBJ1-4, with TRBD1 matching 7 bases. CDR1 is SGHRS, CDR2 YFSETQ, per germline. The CDR3 extends over 14 amino acids. V trimming: 4 bases; J trimming: 7 bases; junction bases outside the gene matches: 7. This CDR3 reads CASSRQGVGEKLFF. The CDR3 DNA follows: TGCGCCAGCAGCAGACAGGGCGTCGGTGAAAAACTGTTTTTT. Full variable domain (remainder filled in from reference TRBV5-1 and TRBJ1-4): KAGVTQTPRYLIKTRGQQVTLSCSPISGHRSVSWYQQTPGQGLQFLFEYFSETQRNKGNFPGRFSGRQFSNSRSEMNVSTLELGDSALYLCASSRQGVGEKLFFGSGTQLSVL.

The chain carries TRBV10-3 and TRBJ1-2, with D tentatively TRBD1 (6 bases). Germline V gene lookup returns CDR1 ENHRY and CDR2 SYGVKD. The V end lost 11 bases, the J end lost 8 bases, and 12 bases lay between the germline ends. The CDR3 spans 10 residues. CDR3 sequence: CASGDGGYTF. In nucleotides, the CDR3 is TGTGCCTCAGGGGATGGAGGCTACACCTTC.

The genes are TRBV6-2 or TRBV6-3 and TRBJ2-7, with 7 positions matching TRBD2. Germline V gene sequence: CDR1 MNHEY, CDR2 SVGEGT. The CDR3 length is 15 residues. V trimming: 6 bases; J trimming: 2 bases; junction bases outside the gene matches: 10. The CDR3 loop reads CASSNRDYLPYEQYF. DNA for the CDR3: TGTGCCAGCAGCAACCGGGACTACCTCCCCTACGAGCAGTACTTC.

This clone appeared many times. This rearrangement joins TRBV27 to TRBJ2-1; 8 bases match TRBD2. Germline values: CDR1 MNHEY, CDR2 SMNVEV (reference sequence). The V segment lost 5 bases and the J segment 5 bases; nucleotides outside the gene matches: 8. CDR3 length equals 15 residues. The CDR3 is CASSNPGLGDNEQFF. The CDR3 DNA reads TGTGCCAGCAGTAACCCGGGACTAGGAGACAATGAGCAGTTCTTC.

The V call is TRBV5-4, the J call TRBJ1-5; D is unclear. V was clipped by 2 bases and J by 0 bases, with 6 bases between them. The CDR3 is 14 amino acids. Per germline, CDR1 SGHNT and CDR2 YYREEE (reference sequence). CDR3 protein: CASSLAYSNQPQHF. DNA of the CDR3: TGTGCCAGCAGCTTAGCTTATAGCAATCAGCCCCAGCATTTT.

The CDR3 DNA sequence: TGTGCCAGCTCACCCGGACAGGGGTTCCGCAATGAGCAGTTCTTC. Residues: CASSPGQGFRNEQFF. The gene calls are TRBV18 and TRBJ2-1; 9 bases agree with TRBD1. This CDR3 comprises 15 residues. V gave up 3 bases and J gave up 6 bases; unmatched junction bases: 6. CDR1 is KGHSH, CDR2 LQKENI, per germline.